Listed here are 9 T cell receptor beta chains from one sample, sequenced in a study of T cell changes during pregnancy in multiple sclerosis. Data came from immunoSEQ multiplex PCR; TCRdb stores just in-frame clones and leaves some out. The sample consists of tens of thousands of clones, roughly 90% of them appearing once. The sample was peripheral blood, taken before pregnancy. These receptors were taken from a female donor with multiple sclerosis, enrolled in a pregnancy study.

The V and J genes are TRBV4-1 and TRBJ1-1; D not certain. Trimming shortened V by 7 bases and J by 1 base, and 4 bases separated the two germline ends. The CDR3 is 11 residues long. CDR1 is MGHRA, CDR2 YSYEKL, per germline. The chain's CDR3 is CASTGNTEAFF. Written as DNA, the CDR3 is TGCGCCAGCACGGGGAACACTGAAGCTTTCTTT.

The V gene is TRBV6-6, the J gene TRBJ2-5, with TRBD1 matching 9 bases. V trimming: 5 bases; J trimming: 5 bases; junction bases outside the gene matches: 9. This CDR3 has 15 residues. From germline, CDR1 is MNHNY and CDR2 SVGAGI (reference sequence). The CDR3 protein is CASSALQGAGETQYF. The CDR3 bases are TGTGCCAGCAGTGCCTTACAGGGGGCCGGGGAGACCCAGTACTTC.

The CDR3 region is CASSQSTGAKNIQYF. CDR3 DNA: TGTGCCAGCTCCCAATCAACAGGAGCCAAAAACATTCAGTACTTC. This chain links TRBV18 with TRBJ2-4; D is perhaps TRBD1 (5 bases). The CDR3 covers 15 residues. Deletions cut 6 bases from V and 0 bases from J, with 12 bases between. The germline V gene has CDR1 KGHSH and CDR2 LQKENI.

This chain joins TRBV13 and TRBJ1-2, with 7 bases lining up with TRBD1. V was pared by 1 base and J by 4 bases, with 3 bases of the junction left unmatched. Germline values: CDR1 PRHDT, CDR2 FYEKMQ (reference sequence). There are 14 residues in the CDR3. CDR3 sequence: CASSLDRGGYGYTF. DNA of the CDR3: TGTGCCAGCAGCTTAGACAGGGGCGGCTATGGCTACACCTTC.

The chain combines TRBV5-4 with TRBJ2-3; 11 bases line up with TRBD2. The CDR3 has 18 residues. Germline lookup yields CDR1 SGHNT and CDR2 YYREEE (reference sequence). The V segment lost 4 bases and the J segment 5 bases; nucleotides outside the gene matches: 15. The CDR3 region has the DNA TGTGCCAGCAGCCTTCGACTAGCGGGGCCTGCAGGTGGAGATACGCAGTATTTT. Amino acid sequence: CASSLRLAGPAGGDTQYF.

This chain connects TRBV27 to TRBJ2-7; D perhaps matches TRBD2 (5 bases). Germline V gene lookup returns CDR1 MNHEY and CDR2 SMNVEV (reference sequence). This CDR3 has 14 residues. Trimming removed 7 bases from V and 1 base from J, with 14 bases in between. CDR3 protein: CASMGSWQSYEQYF. Here the CDR3 DNA reads TGTGCCAGCATGGGGAGTTGGCAGTCCTACGAGCAGTACTTC.

This sequence joins TRBV6-1 and TRBJ2-5; D not certain. CDR1 and CDR2 (germline): MNHNS, SASEGT. Trimming pared 6 bases from V and 2 bases from J, leaving 10 bases between. CDR3 length: 13 residues. CDR3 sequence (DNA): TGTGCCAGCAGCCGAGGTACTCAAGAGACCCAGTACTTC. Translating it yields CASSRGTQETQYF.

This clone appeared once. The rearrangement joins TRBV18 to TRBJ1-5; TRBD1 is a possible D gene (5 bases). The V and J ends lost 2 bases and 3 bases respectively, with 11 bases between them. The germline V gene encodes CDR1 KGHSH and CDR2 LQKENI. The CDR3 loop spans 15 amino acids. CDR3 nucleotide sequence: TGTGCCAGCTCACCAACCCGACAGTACAATCAGCCCCAGCATTTT. Translated: CASSPTRQYNQPQHF.

This chain links TRBV7-3 with TRBJ1-5; 7 bases match TRBD1. Trimming took 4 bases from V and 0 from J; bases not matched to a gene: 9. In germline, CDR1 is SGHTA, CDR2 FQGTGA. This CDR3 has 17 amino acids. Written as DNA, the CDR3 is TGTGCCAGCAGCTCCCCGGACAGGAGGTATAGCAATCAGCCCCAGCATTTT. It is translated as CASSSPDRRYSNQPQHF.